This T cell receptor beta chain emerged from a study of blood T cell repertoires in COVID-19. Across the whole study: From the United States, Italy and Spain came samples of acute and convalescent COVID-19. T cells, B-cell-depleted T cells, or PBMCs provided the cDNA or gDNA that served as material.

Trimming took off 3 bases at V and 4 bases at J, with 9 bases between the two ends. Germline loops: CDR1 SGHTA, CDR2 FQGNSA. The CDR3 length is 13 residues. Enrolment of Seattle patients took place during active infection, and they were followed longitudinally. The authors' processing: Nucleated cell counts were estimated from reference gene primer amplification. Sequenced by immunoSEQ multiplex PCR; TCRdb stores in-frame clones only, minus some. Clonal size and the V and J genes are those of that table, whereas D and trimming came from the DNA. This sample has about 480,000 clones, with 85% to 90% found just once.

Sequencing was performed on peripheral blood. The TCR originated in a woman between 50 and 59 years old with COVID-19, enrolled during active disease. The chain carries TRBV7-2 and TRBJ2-5; D perhaps matches TRBD1 (5 bases). In DNA form, the CDR3 reads TGTGCCAGCAGCTTCAGGGTTCGAGAGACCCAGTACTTC. It codes for CASSFRVRETQYF.